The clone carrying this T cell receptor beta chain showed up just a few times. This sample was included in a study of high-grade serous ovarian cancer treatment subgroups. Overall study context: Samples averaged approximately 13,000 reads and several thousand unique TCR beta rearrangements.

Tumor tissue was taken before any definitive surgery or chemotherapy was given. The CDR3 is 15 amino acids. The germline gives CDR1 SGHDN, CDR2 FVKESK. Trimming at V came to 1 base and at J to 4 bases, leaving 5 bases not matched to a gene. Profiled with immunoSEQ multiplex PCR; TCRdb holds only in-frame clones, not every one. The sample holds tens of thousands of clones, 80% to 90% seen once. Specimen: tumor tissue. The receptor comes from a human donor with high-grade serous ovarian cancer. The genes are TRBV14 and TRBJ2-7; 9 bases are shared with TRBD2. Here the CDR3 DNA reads TGTGCCAGCAGCCAAGCAATAGCGGGAGCTTACGAGCAGTACTTC. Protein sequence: CASSQAIAGAYEQYF.